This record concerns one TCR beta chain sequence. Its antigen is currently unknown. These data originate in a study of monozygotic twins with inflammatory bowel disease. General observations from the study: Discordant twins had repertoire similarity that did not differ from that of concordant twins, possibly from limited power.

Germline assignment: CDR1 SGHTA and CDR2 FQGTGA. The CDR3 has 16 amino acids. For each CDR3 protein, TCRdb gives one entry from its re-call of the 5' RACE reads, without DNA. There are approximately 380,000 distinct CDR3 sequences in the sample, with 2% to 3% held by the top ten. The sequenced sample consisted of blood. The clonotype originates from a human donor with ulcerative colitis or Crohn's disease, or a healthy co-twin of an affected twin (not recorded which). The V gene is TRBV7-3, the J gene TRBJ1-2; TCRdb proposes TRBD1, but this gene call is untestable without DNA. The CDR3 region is CASSYRTGFLDYGYTF.